This T cell receptor (beta chain) was observed in a study of blood T cell repertoires in COVID-19 (dated by TCRdb to about 2020). Broadly, across the study: The collaborator samples originated in the United States, Italy and Spain and spanned the acute and convalescent phases of COVID-19. Nearly every sample came with metadata listing a de-identified subject ID, COVID-19 status, age in years and sex. The repertoires were released in a freely available public database meant as a resource for research on the immune response to SARS-CoV-2. The prospective study material was composed of cDNA or gDNA derived from T cells, B-cell-depleted T cells, or PBMCs. Samples came from the ongoing ImmuneRACE study (first 160 participants) plus 1,254 subjects from 6 global collaborators. Where available, HLA class I and class II types were taken from metadata supplied by the sample provider and were not determined by assay-based typing. Subjects who had been exposed to COVID-19, were actively infected with it, or had recovered from it provided the deeply sampled blood TCRbeta repertoires that made up the dataset.

At one collaborating source in Seattle, patients were enrolled during active infection and were followed longitudinally through the course of disease. Collaborating institutions collected whole blood in K2EDTA tubes following their own protocols. For TCRbeta analysis, collaborators shipped samples as frozen whole blood, isolated PBMCs, or DNA extracted from either of those sample types. CDR1 is given as MNHEY and CDR2 as SVGAGI, both from the germline V gene. The CDR3 spans 12 residues, from the cysteine through the phenylalanine. Just the 36-base CDR3 DNA is kept, in frame starting at base 1. Overall study results and their limits: Clinical and demographic metadata were provided uncurated, with the amount varying by source and participant.

As to this clone: What this receptor recognizes is not known. Per-nucleotide qualities are absent, and no much larger clonotype sits a single base away.

The immunoSEQ Assay, a bias-controlled multiplex PCR, was used to amplify TCRbeta CDR3 regions from genomic DNA. The authors' analysis ran thus. Nucleated cell counts per sample were estimated from amplification of reference gene primers within the assay. Sequence reads were collapsed and filtered to measure the absolute abundance of every unique TCRbeta CDR3 rearrangement. For each sample, productive Simpson clonality was calculated as the square root of Simpson's diversity index over productive rearrangements. The table comes from immuneACCESS by way of TCRdb, which keeps in-frame sequences with V and J called. Part of the clones is missing from these tables; in studies checked, under half for an unresolved V gene and the rest for unknown reasons. The V and J calls and clone size are taken from that table; D and trimming were inferred from the DNA. For this sample there are roughly 120,000 clones; roughly 85% appear just once. The ten largest account for just over 5.5% of the sample.

The material sequenced was peripheral blood. The chain is assembled from TRBV6-5 and TRBJ2-5; a tentative D match to TRBD1 spans 6 bases. This receptor was taken from a woman aged 55-70 years with COVID-19, enrolled during active disease. The bases are TGTGCTACCACAGGGTACCAAGAGACCCAGTACTTC. This yields the protein CATTGYQETQYF.